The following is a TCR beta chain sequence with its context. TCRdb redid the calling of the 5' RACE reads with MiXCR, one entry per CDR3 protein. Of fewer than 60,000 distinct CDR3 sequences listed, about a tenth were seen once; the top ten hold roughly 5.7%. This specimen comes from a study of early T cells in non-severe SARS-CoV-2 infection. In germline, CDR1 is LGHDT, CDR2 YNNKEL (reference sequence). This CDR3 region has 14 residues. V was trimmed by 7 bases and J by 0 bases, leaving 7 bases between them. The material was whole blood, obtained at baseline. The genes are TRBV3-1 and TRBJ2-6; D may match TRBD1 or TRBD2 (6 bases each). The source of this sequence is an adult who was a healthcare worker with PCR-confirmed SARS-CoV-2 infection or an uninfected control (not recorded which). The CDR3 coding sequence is TGTGCCAGCACGGGGGCCTCTGGGGCCAACGTCCTGACTTTC. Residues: CASTGASGANVLTF.